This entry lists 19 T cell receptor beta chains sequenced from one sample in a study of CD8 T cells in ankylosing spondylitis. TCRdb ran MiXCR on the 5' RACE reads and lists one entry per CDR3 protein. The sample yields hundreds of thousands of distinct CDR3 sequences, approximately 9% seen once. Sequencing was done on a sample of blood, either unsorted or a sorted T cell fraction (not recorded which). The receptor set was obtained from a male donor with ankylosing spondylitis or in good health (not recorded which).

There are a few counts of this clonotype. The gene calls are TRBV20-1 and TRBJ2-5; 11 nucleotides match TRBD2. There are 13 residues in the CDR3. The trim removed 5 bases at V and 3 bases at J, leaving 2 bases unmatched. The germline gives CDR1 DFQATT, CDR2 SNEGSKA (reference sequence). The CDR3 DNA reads TGCAGTGCTGGGACTAGCGGAAAAGAGACCCAGTACTTC. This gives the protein CSAGTSGKETQYF.

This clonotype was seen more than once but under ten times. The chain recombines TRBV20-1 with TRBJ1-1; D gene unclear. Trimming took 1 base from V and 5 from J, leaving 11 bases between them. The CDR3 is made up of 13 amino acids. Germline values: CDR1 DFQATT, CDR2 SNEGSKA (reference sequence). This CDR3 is CSARVSGVTEAFF. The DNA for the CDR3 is TGCAGTGCTAGAGTTTCCGGGGTAACTGAAGCTTTCTTT.

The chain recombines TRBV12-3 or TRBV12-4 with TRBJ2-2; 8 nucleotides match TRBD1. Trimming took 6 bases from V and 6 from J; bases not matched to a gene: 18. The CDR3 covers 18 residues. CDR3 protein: CASSLNPRTGYISGELFF. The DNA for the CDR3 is TGTGCCAGCAGCTTAAACCCGAGGACAGGGTATATTTCCGGGGAGCTGTTTTTT.

CDR3 in DNA: TGTGCCAGCAGCTTAGTTTCGGCCGCAGGCACAAGAAGCTCCTACGAGCAGTACTTC. This translates into CASSLVSAAGTRSSYEQYF. This sequence joins TRBV11-2 and TRBJ2-7; D is unresolved. V lost 1 base, J lost 0 bases, and 22 bases lay in between. The CDR3 sequence is 19 residues long. Germline CDR1 reads SGHAT; CDR2 reads FQNNGV.

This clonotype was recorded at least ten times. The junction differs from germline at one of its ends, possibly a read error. The CDR3 sequence is CASSLRGDGYTF. In DNA form, the CDR3 reads TGCGCCAGCAGCTTGCGGGGGGACGGCTACACCTTC. The genes are TRBV7-2 and TRBJ1-2, with D tentatively TRBD1 (5 bases). Germline CDR1 is SGHTA and CDR2 is FQGNSA. The CDR3 is made up of 12 amino acids.

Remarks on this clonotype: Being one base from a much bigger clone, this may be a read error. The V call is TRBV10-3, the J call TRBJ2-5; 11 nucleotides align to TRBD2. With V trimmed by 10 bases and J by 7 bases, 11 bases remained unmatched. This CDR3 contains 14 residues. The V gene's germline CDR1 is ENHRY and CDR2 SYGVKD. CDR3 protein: CATRKGLAEGTQYF. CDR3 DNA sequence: TGTGCCACACGAAAGGGACTAGCGGAAGGGACCCAGTACTTC.

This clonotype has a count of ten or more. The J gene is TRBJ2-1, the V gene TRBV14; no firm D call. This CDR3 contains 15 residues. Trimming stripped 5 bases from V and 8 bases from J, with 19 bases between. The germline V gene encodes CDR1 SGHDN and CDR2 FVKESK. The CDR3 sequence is CASSKKREGYYEQFF. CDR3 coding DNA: TGTGCCAGCAGCAAAAAGCGAGAAGGGTACTATGAGCAGTTCTTC.

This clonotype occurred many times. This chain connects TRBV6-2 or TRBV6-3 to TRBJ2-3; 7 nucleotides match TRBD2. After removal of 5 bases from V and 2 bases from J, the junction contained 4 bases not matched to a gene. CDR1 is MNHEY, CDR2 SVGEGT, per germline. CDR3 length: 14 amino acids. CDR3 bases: TGTGCCAGCAGTCCCGGGACTAACACAGATACGCAGTATTTT. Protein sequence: CASSPGTNTDTQYF.

The CDR3 reads CAISDGRAADTQYF. CDR3 sequence (DNA): TGTGCCATCTCGGACGGGAGGGCGGCAGATACGCAGTATTTT. The rearrangement uses TRBV10-3 and TRBJ2-3; 8 nucleotides match TRBD2. With 8 bases clipped from V and 4 bases from J, the junction kept 8 bases outside the gene matches. CDR1 ENHRY and CDR2 SYGVKD come from the germline V gene. The CDR3 runs 14 residues.

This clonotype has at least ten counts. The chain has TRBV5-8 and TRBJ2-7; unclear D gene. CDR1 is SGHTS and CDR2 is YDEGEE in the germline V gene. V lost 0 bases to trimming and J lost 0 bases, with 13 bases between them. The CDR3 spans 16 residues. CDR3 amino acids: CASSLGALPSSYEQYF. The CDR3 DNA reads TGTGCCAGCAGCTTGGGGGCTCTCCCGAGCTCCTACGAGCAGTACTTC.

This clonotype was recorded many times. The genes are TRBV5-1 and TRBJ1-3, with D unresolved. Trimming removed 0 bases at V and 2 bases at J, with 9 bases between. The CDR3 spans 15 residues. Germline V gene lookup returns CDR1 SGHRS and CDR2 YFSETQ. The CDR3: CASSLEFTAGNTIYF. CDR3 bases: TGCGCCAGCAGCTTGGAGTTTACAGCTGGAAACACCATATATTTT.

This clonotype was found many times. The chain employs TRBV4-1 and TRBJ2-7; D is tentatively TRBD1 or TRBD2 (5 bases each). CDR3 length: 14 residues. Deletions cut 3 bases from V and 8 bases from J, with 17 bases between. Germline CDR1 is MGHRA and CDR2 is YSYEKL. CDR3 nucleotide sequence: TGCGCCAGCAGCCACCATCTCAGAGGGGAGCAGCAGTACTTC. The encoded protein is CASSHHLRGEQQYF.

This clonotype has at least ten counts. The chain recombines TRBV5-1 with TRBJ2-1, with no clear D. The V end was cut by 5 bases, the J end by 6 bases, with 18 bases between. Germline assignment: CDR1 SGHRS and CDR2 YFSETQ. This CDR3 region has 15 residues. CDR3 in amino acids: CASRVETTNSNEQFF. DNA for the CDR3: TGCGCCAGCAGGGTCGAGACAACAAATTCCAATGAGCAGTTCTTC.

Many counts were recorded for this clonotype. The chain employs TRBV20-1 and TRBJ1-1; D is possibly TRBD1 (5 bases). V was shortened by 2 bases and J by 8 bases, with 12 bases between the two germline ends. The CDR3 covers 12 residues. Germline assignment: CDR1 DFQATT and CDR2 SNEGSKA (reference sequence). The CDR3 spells CSARSGADEAFF. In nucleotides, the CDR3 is TGCAGTGCTAGAAGTGGGGCCGACGAAGCTTTCTTT.

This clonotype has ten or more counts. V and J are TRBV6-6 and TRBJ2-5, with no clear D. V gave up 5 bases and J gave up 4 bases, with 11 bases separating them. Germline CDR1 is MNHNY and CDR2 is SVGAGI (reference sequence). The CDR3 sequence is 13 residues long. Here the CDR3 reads CASSTLERETQYF. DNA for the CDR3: TGTGCCAGCAGTACCTTAGAGCGAGAGACCCAGTACTTC.

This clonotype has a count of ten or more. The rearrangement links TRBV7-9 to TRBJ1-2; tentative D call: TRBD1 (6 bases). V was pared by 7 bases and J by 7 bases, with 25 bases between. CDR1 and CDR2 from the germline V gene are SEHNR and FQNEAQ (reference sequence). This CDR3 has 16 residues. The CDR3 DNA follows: TGTGCCAGCACCCAAACAGAAGGGGGGTTTTCGACTGGCTACACCTTC. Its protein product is CASTQTEGGFSTGYTF.

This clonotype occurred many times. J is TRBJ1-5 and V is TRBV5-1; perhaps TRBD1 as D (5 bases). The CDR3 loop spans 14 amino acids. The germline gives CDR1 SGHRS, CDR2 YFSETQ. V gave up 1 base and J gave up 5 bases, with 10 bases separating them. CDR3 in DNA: TGCGCCAGCAGCTTGAAAGGGGACGATCAGCCCCAGCATTTT. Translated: CASSLKGDDQPQHF.

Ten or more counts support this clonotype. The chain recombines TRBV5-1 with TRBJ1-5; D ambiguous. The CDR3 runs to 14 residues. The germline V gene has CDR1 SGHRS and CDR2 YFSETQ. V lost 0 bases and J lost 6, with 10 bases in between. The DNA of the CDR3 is TGCGCCAGCAGCTTGGAGGGCGGGCGTCAGCCCCAGCATTTT. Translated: CASSLEGGRQPQHF.

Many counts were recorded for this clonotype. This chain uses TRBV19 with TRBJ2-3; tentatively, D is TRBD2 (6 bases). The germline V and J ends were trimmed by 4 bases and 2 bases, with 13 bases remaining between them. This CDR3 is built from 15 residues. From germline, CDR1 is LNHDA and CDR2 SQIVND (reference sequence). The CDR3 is CASSTGGRYTDTQYF. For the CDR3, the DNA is TGTGCCAGTAGTACCGGAGGGCGTTACACAGATACGCAGTATTTT.